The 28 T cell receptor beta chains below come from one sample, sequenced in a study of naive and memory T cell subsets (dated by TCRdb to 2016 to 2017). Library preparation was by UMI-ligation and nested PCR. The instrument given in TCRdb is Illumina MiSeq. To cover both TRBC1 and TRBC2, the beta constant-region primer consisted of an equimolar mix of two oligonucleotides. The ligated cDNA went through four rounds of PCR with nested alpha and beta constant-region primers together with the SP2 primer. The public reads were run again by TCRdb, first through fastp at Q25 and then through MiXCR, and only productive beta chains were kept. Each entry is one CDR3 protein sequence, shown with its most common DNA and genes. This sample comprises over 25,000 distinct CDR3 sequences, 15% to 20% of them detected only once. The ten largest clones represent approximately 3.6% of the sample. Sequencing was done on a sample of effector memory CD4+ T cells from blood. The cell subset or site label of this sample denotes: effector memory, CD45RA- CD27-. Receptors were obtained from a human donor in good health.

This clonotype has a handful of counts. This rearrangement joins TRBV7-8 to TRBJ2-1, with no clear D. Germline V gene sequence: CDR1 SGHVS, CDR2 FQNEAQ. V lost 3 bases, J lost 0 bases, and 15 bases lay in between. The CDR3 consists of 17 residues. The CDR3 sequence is CASSFQVGRNSYNEQFF. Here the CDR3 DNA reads TGTGCCAGCAGCTTCCAAGTGGGAAGGAACTCCTACAATGAGCAGTTCTTC.

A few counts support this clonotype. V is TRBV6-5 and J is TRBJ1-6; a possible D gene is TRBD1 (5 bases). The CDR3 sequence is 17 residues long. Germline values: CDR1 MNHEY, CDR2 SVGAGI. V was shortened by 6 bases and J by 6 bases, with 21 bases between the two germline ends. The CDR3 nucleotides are TGTGCCAGCAGCCCTAACACCGGGACTAGGCGTAATTCACCCCTCCACTTT. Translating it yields CASSPNTGTRRNSPLHF.

In DNA form, the CDR3 reads TGTGCCAGCAGCGTAGCTTTCGGTGAGCAGTTCTTC. Translating gives CASSVAFGEQFF. J is TRBJ2-1 and V is TRBV9; D unclear. The V end lost 0 bases, the J end lost 9 bases, and 7 bases lay between the germline ends. The CDR3 loop spans 12 amino acids. Germline V gene lookup returns CDR1 SGDLS and CDR2 YYNGEE.

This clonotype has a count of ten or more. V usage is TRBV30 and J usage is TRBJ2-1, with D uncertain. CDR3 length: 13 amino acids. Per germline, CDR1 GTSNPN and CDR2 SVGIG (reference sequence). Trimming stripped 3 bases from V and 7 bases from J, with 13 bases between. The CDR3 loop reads CAWRAWGSNEQFF. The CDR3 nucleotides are TGTGCCTGGAGGGCGTGGGGTTCGAATGAGCAGTTCTTC.

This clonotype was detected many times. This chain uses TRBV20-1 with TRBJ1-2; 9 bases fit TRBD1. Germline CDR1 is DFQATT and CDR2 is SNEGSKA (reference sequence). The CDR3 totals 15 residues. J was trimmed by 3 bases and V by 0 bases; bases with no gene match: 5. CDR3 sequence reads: CSAREEQGAYYGYTF. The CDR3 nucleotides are TGCAGTGCTAGAGAAGAACAGGGGGCATACTATGGCTACACCTTC.

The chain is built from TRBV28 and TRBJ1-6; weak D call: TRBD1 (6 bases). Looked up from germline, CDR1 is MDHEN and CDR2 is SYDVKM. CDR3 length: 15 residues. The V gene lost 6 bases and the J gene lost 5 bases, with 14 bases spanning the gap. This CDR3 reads CASRRGGGNNSPLHF. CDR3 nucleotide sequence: TGTGCCAGCAGACGCGGAGGGGGGAATAATTCACCCCTCCACTTT.

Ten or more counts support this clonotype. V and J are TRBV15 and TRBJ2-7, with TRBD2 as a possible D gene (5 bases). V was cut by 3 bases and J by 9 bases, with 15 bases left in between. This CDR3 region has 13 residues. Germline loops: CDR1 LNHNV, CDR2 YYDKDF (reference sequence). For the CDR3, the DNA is TGTGCCACCAGCAGTAATTGGGGTGAGGGGCAGTACTTC. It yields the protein CATSSNWGEGQYF.

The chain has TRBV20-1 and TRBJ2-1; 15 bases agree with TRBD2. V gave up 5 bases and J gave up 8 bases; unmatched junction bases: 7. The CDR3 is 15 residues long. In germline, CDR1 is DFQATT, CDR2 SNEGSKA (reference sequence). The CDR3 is CSAAPRTSGRDEQFF. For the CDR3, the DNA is TGCAGTGCTGCACCACGGACTAGCGGGAGGGATGAGCAGTTCTTC.

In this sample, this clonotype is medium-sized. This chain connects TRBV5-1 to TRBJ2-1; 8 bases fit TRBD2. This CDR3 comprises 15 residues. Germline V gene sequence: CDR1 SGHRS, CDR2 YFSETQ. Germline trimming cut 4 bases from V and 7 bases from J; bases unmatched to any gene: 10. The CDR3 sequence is CASSPAYREGNEQFF. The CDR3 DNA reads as TGCGCCAGCAGCCCCGCCTATCGGGAGGGGAATGAGCAGTTCTTC.

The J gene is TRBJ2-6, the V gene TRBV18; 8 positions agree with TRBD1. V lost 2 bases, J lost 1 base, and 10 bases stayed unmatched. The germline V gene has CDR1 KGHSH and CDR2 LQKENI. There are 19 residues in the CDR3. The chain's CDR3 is CASSPSPAGGGSGANVLTF. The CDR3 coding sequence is TGTGCCAGCTCACCATCCCCCGCAGGGGGCGGGTCTGGGGCCAACGTCCTGACTTTC.

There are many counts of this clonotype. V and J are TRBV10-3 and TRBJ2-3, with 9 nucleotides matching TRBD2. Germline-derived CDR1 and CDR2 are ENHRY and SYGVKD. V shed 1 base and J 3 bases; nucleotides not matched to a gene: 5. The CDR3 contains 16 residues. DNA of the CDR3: TGTGCCATCAGTGAGTTTGGCGGGAGGGTAACAGATACGCAGTATTTT. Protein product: CAISEFGGRVTDTQYF.

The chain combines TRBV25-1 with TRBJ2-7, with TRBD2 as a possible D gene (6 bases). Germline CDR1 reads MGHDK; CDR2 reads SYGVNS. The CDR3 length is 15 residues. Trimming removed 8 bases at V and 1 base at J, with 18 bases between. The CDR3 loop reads CASVPGSGLSYEQYF. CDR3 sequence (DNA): TGTGCCAGCGTCCCGGGGAGCGGGTTATCCTACGAGCAGTACTTC.

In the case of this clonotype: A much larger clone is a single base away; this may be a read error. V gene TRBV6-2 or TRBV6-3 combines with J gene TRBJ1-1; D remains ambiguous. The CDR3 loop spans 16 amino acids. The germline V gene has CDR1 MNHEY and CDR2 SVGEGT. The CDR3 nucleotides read TGTGCCAGCAGTTACGTAAGGGAGCACTTGAACACTGAAGCTTGCTTT. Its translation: CASSYVREHLNTEACF.

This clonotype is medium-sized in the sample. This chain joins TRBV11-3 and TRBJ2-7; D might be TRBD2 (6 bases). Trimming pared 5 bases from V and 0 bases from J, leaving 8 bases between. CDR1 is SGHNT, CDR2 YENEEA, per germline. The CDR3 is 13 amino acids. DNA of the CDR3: TGTGCCAGCAGCGCGGGAAGCTCCTACGAGCAGTACTTC. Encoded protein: CASSAGSSYEQYF.

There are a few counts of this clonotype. The CDR3 is CASSLESYRSKNTEAFF. The CDR3 DNA reads TGTGCCAGCAGCTTGGAGTCTTACAGGTCGAAGAACACTGAAGCTTTCTTT. This chain connects TRBV5-4 to TRBJ1-1, with a weak D call TRBD1 (5 bases). The CDR3 has 17 residues. Germline CDR1 and CDR2: SGHNT and YYREEE (reference sequence). V was clipped by 0 bases and J by 1 base, with 16 bases between them.

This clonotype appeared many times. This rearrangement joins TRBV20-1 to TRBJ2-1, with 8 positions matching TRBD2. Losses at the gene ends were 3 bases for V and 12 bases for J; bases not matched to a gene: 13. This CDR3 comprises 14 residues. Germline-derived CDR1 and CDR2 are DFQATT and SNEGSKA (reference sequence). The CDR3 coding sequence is TGCAGTGCTAGGGGTTACACTAGCGGACCCCTGCAGTTCTTC. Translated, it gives CSARGYTSGPLQFF.

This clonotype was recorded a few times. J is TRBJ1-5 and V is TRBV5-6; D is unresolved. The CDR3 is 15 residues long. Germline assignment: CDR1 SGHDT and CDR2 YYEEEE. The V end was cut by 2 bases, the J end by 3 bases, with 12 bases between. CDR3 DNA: TGTGCCAGCAGCTTTGCGGCGGTGGTCAATCAGCCCCAGCATTTT. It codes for CASSFAAVVNQPQHF.

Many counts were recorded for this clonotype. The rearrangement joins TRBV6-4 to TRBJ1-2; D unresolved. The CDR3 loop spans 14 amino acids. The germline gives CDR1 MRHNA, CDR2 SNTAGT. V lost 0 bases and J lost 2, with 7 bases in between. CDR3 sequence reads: CASSDSNRNYGYTF. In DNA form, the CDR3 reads TGTGCCAGCAGTGACTCTAACAGAAACTATGGCTACACCTTC.

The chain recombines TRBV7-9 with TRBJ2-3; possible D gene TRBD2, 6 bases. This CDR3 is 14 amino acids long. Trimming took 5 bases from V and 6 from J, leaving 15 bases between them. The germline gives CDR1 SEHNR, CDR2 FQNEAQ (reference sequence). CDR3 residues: CASSINPSGDTQYF. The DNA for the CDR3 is TGTGCCAGCAGCATCAACCCCAGCGGGGATACGCAGTATTTT.

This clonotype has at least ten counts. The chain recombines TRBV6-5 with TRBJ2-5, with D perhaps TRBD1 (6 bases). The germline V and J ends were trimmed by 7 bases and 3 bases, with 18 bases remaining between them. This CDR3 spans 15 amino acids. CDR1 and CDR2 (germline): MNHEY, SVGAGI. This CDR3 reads CASTSPGVSKETQYF. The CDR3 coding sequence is TGTGCCAGCACCTCACCAGGGGTCTCGAAAGAGACCCAGTACTTC.

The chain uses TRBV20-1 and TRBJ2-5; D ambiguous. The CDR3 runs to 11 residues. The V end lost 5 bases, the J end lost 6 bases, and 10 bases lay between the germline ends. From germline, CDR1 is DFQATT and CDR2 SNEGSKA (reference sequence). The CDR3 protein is CSALKIQTQYF. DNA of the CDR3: TGCAGTGCTCTTAAGATTCAGACCCAGTACTTC.

The CDR3 sequence: CSARPARGTGFETQYF. The CDR3 nucleotides read TGCAGTGCTAGACCCGCTCGGGGGACGGGTTTTGAGACCCAGTACTTC. The chain links TRBV20-1 to TRBJ2-5, with D perhaps TRBD2 (6 bases). This CDR3 has 16 amino acids. CDR1 and CDR2 (germline): DFQATT, SNEGSKA (reference sequence). The V gene lost 2 bases and the J gene lost 5 bases, with 21 bases spanning the gap.

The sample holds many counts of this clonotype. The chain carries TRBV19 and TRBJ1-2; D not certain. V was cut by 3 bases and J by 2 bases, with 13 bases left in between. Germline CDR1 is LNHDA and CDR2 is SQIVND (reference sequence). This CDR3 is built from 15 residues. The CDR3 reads CASSMTYHSNYGYTF. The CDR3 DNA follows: TGTGCCAGTAGTATGACGTACCACAGCAACTATGGCTACACCTTC.

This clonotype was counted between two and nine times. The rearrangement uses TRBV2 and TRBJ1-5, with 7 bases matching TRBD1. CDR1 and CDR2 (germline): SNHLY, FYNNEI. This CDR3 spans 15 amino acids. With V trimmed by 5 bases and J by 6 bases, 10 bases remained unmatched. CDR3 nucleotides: TGTGCCAGCAGTCTAGAAGCGACAGGGATTCAGCCCCAGCATTTT. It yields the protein CASSLEATGIQPQHF.

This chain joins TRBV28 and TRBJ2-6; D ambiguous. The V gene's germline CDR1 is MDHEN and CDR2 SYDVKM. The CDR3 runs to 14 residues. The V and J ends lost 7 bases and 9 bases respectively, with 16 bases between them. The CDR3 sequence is CASTGGWFGNVLTF. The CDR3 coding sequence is TGTGCCAGCACCGGCGGATGGTTTGGCAACGTCCTGACTTTC.

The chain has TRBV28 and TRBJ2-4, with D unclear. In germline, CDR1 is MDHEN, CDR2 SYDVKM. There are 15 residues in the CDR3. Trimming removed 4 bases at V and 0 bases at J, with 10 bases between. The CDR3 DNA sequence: TGTGCCAGCAGTTCATTCGGGTCAGCCAAAAACATTCAGTACTTC. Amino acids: CASSSFGSAKNIQYF.

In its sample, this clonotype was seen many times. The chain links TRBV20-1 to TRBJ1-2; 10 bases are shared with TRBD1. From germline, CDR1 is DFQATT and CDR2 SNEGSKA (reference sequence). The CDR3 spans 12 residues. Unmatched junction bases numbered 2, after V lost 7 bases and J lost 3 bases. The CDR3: CSVDRGDYGYTF. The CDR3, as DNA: TGCAGTGTGGACAGGGGGGACTATGGCTACACCTTC.

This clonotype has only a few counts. CDR3 sequence: CASSYTSKKQYF. CDR3 nucleotide sequence: TGTGCCAGCAGTTACACTTCAAAAAAGCAGTATTTT. This chain links TRBV6-2 or TRBV6-3 with TRBJ2-3; unclear D gene. Germline V gene sequence: CDR1 MNHEY, CDR2 SVGEGT. V dropped 2 bases and J dropped 11 bases, with 11 bases sitting between them. The CDR3 covers 12 residues.